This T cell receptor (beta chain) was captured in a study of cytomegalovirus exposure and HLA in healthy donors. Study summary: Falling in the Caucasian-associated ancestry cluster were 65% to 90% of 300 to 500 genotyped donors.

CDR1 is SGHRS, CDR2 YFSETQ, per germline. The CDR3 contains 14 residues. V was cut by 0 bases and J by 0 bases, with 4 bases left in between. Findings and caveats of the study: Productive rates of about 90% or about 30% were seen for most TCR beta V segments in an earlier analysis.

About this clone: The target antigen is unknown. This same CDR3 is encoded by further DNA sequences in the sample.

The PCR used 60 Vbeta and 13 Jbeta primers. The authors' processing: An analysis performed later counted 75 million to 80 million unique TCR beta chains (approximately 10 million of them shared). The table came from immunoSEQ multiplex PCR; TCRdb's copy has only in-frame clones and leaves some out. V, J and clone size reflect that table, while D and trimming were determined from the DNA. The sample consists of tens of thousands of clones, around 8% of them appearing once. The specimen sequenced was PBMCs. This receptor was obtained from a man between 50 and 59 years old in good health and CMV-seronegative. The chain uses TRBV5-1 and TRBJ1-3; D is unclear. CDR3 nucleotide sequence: TGCGCCAGCAGCTTGGGTCTCTCTGGAAACACCATATATTTT. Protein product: CASSLGLSGNTIYF. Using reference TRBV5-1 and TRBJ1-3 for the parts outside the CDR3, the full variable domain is KAGVTQTPRYLIKTRGQQVTLSCSPISGHRSVSWYQQTPGQGLQFLFEYFSETQRNKGNFPGRFSGRQFSNSRSEMNVSTLELGDSALYLCASSLGLSGNTIYFGEGSWLTVV.